This T cell receptor (beta chain) was identified in a study of Tregs in tolerant kidney transplant recipients. Study results and limitations: Nucleotide sequences could not be compared across some patients' samples due to primer changes. Donor-specific Treg expansion exceeded global Treg expansion in tolerant patients, suggesting antigen drive. Activated donor B cell expansion appeared to reveal the most relevant donor-specific TCRbeta repertoire.

About this clone: What it binds is not known.

The protocol was immunoSEQ multiplex PCR, while the TCRdb copy is restricted to in-frame clones and leaves out a portion. Of roughly 66,000 clones in the sample, approximately 92% are singletons; the top ten hold approximately 11%. CDR1 MGHDK and CDR2 SYGVNS come from the germline V gene. This CDR3 is built from 14 residues. V shed 3 bases, J shed 11 bases, and the junction held 10 bases outside the gene matches. Sequences were derived from CD8+ T cells from blood, sampled before the transplant. The receptor comes from a human donor who received a combined kidney and bone marrow transplant. The chain has TRBV25-1 and TRBJ1-1, with 9 bases fitting TRBD1. CDR3: CASSENTGGSRAFF. CDR3 in DNA: TGTGCCAGCAGTGAGAACACAGGGGGCTCACGGGCTTTCTTT.